The T cell receptor beta chain described here comes from a study of identifying expanded T cells in peripheral blood. Overall study results and limits: Roughly 2-week clone count variance significantly increased as total template count grew. Over two and four weeks, about 15 and 18 clones changed, versus around 1.2 between replicates.

Healthy donors had no documented immune events, such as infections, while sampled. Libraries were prepared by immunoSEQ multiplex PCR; TCRdb keeps only in-frame clonotypes and omits some of them. The profile shows 100,000 to 150,000 clones, 86% of them singletons. This clone was recorded once. The antigen remains unidentified. The TCR sequence derives from a person aged 18 to 69 in good health. The source material was blood.

This CDR3 is CASSPSGTGYEQYF. The CDR3 DNA follows: TGTGCCAGCTCACCCTCAGGGACAGGGTACGAGCAGTACTTC. This chain connects TRBV18 to TRBJ2-7; 9 bases agree with TRBD1. CDR3 length: 14 residues. In germline, CDR1 is KGHSH, CDR2 LQKENI. V lost 3 bases to trimming and J lost 4 bases; unmatched junction nucleotides: 4.